A single sample gave rise to the 15 T cell receptor beta chains below, sequenced in a study of control samples from healthy donors and cancer patients. The protocol was immunoSEQ multiplex PCR, while the TCRdb copy is restricted to in-frame clones and leaves out a portion. The table has about 110,000 clones, approximately 82% seen once. Specimen: blood. The receptors stem from a man aged 18 to 30 in good health.

The rearrangement joins TRBV2 to TRBJ2-2; unclear D gene. This CDR3 has 14 residues. CDR1 and CDR2 (germline): SNHLY, FYNNEI. V was trimmed by 7 bases and J by 0 bases, leaving 9 bases between them. The CDR3 spells CASTAFTNTGELFF. In DNA, the CDR3 is TGTGCCAGCACCGCTTTTACGAACACCGGGGAGCTGTTTTTT.

The chain recombines TRBV27 with TRBJ2-1; 9 nucleotides match TRBD2. Germline V gene sequence: CDR1 MNHEY, CDR2 SMNVEV (reference sequence). This CDR3 comprises 14 residues. The V and J ends lost 6 bases and 6 bases, in that order; junction bases with no gene match: 6. CDR3 nucleotides: TGTGCCAGCAGCCCTAGCGGGGAACCCAATGAGCAGTTCTTC. Protein sequence: CASSPSGEPNEQFF.

The chain couples TRBV19 to TRBJ1-1; 7 bases map to TRBD1. Losses at the gene ends were 5 bases for V and 7 bases for J; bases not matched to a gene: 16. Germline V gives CDR1 LNHDA, CDR2 SQIVND (reference sequence). The CDR3 length is 16 residues. This CDR3 reads CASSRQGRRGVNEAFF. Written as DNA, the CDR3 is TGTGCCAGTAGTCGACAGGGAAGGAGAGGGGTCAATGAAGCTTTCTTT.

The J gene is TRBJ1-1, the V gene TRBV24-1; 9 bases map to TRBD1. The CDR3 totals 16 residues. Per germline, CDR1 KGHDR and CDR2 SFDVKD. V was clipped by 3 bases and J by 4 bases; unmatched bases: 8. The CDR3, as DNA: TGTGCCACCAGTGATGGAACCGGGACAGGGCTCACTGAAGCTTTCTTT. Residues: CATSDGTGTGLTEAFF.

The gene calls are TRBV6-5 and TRBJ2-7, with unresolved D. Germline assignment: CDR1 MNHEY and CDR2 SVGAGI. Between the trimmed V and J ends, which lost 10 bases and 4 bases, there was a span of 17 bases. The CDR3 consists of 13 residues. The chain's CDR3 is CANRVAVEYEQYV. CDR3 DNA sequence: TGTGCCAACAGAGTGGCGGTGGAGTACGAGCAGTACGTC.

In this sample, this clone turned up a few times. The V and J genes are TRBV7-2 and TRBJ2-5; 7 bases fit TRBD1. This CDR3 contains 16 residues. The germline gives CDR1 SGHTA, CDR2 FQGNSA. V was pared by 1 base and J by 3 bases, with 8 bases of the junction left unmatched. The CDR3 sequence: CASSLGGYRGKETQYF. The CDR3 nucleotides are TGTGCCAGCAGCTTAGGGGGGTACAGGGGTAAAGAGACCCAGTACTTC.

CDR3 residues: CASSTRGKNIQYF. CDR3 bases: TGTGCCAGCAGCACGAGGGGCAAAAACATTCAGTACTTC. The V and J genes are TRBV7-8 and TRBJ2-4; either TRBD1 or TRBD2 may fit D (5 bases each). CDR3 size: 13 residues. V gave up 5 bases and J gave up 3 bases, with 8 bases separating them. The germline gives CDR1 SGHVS, CDR2 FQNEAQ.

V is TRBV5-4 and J is TRBJ2-5; no reliable D call. Per the germline V gene, CDR1 is SGHNT and CDR2 is YYREEE (reference sequence). V lost 1 base to trimming and J lost 2 bases, with 6 bases between them. The CDR3 totals 13 residues. CDR3 in amino acids: CASSLPRQETQYF. DNA for the CDR3: TGTGCCAGCAGCTTGCCCAGACAAGAGACCCAGTACTTC.

The chain couples TRBV7-9 to TRBJ1-2; maybe TRBD1 (5 bases). Trimming cost V 0 bases and J 8 bases, with 19 bases left between them. The CDR3 consists of 16 residues. Per germline, CDR1 SEHNR and CDR2 FQNEAQ (reference sequence). This chain's CDR3 is CASSLADGAQIGGYTF. The CDR3, as DNA: TGTGCCAGCAGCTTAGCGGATGGGGCCCAGATTGGGGGCTACACCTTC.

V and J are TRBV18 and TRBJ2-7; D is possibly TRBD2 (7 bases). Between the trimmed V and J ends, which lost 3 bases and 6 bases, there was a span of 18 bases. The CDR3 has 15 residues. The germline gives CDR1 KGHSH, CDR2 LQKENI. This CDR3 reads CASSPPTGRGSEQYV. CDR3 sequence (DNA): TGTGCCAGCTCACCCCCCACAGGGAGGGGGAGCGAGCAGTACGTC.

The chain uses TRBV28 and TRBJ1-6, with unresolved D. Trimming left V 2 bases short and J 5 bases short, with 7 bases between. CDR1 MDHEN and CDR2 SYDVKM come from the germline V gene. The CDR3 is 14 residues long. The CDR3 DNA reads as TGTGCCAGCAGTTTAAGTAGGAATAATTCACCCCTCCACTTT. Protein sequence: CASSLSRNNSPLHF. The whole variable domain, filled in from reference TRBV28 and TRBJ1-6, reads DVKVTQSSRYLVKRTGEKVFLECVQDMDHENMFWYRQDPGLGLRLIYFSYDVKMKEKGDIPEGYSVSREKKERFSLILESASTNQTSMYLCASSLSRNNSPLHFGNGTRLTVT.

This chain uses TRBV28 with TRBJ2-5; D is undetermined. Germline loops: CDR1 MDHEN, CDR2 SYDVKM. This CDR3 contains 16 residues. V dropped 0 bases and J dropped 2 bases, with 13 bases sitting between them. CDR3 region: CASSLWQANSQETQYF. CDR3 sequence (DNA): TGTGCCAGCAGTTTATGGCAGGCCAATTCTCAAGAGACCCAGTACTTC.

The rearrangement uses TRBV5-6 and TRBJ2-2; D uncertain. Deletions cut 0 bases from V and 1 base from J, with 16 bases between. The CDR3 is 18 residues long. CDR1 and CDR2 (germline): SGHDT, YYEEEE. CDR3 in DNA: TGTGCCAGCAGCTTGGTAGGTGGGATAGAGGAGAACACCGGGGAGCTGTTTTTT. Translating gives CASSLVGGIEENTGELFF. The variable domain in full, completed from reference TRBV5-6 and TRBJ2-2, reads DAGVTQSPTHLIKTRGQQVTLRCSPKSGHDTVSWYQQALGQGPQFIFQYYEEEERQRGNFPDRFSGHQFPNYSSELNVNALLLGDSALYLCASSLVGGIEENTGELFFGEGSRLTVL.

The CDR3 DNA reads TGTGCCAGCAGCTTAGGATTTGGCTACGAGCAGTACTTC. Protein: CASSLGFGYEQYF. The chain is built from TRBV11-2 and TRBJ2-7; D is uncertain. Trimming stripped 1 base from V and 3 bases from J, with 7 bases between. Germline CDR1 reads SGHAT; CDR2 reads FQNNGV. The CDR3 has 13 amino acids.

The chain uses TRBV4-3 and TRBJ2-2; D is perhaps TRBD2 (6 bases). Germline lookup yields CDR1 LGHNA and CDR2 YSLEER. The CDR3 spans 17 residues. V dropped 0 bases and J dropped 6 bases, with 17 bases sitting between them. The CDR3 region is CASSQEYPLGGAGELFF. The CDR3, as DNA: TGCGCCAGCAGCCAAGAGTACCCCTTGGGGGGTGCCGGGGAGCTGTTTTTT.